This TCR beta chain was obtained from a study of T cells after yellow fever vaccination. Notes on the study in general: Weaker, the secondary response had a peak occurring faster, on day 5 versus 15. In FACS-sorted repertoires, abundant clonotypes from the bulk population could appear as contaminants. Boosting was followed by the reappearance of most primary-vaccination clones (less than 98% CD4, around 90% CD8).

With respect to this clonotype: Antigen unknown.

The CDR3 has 13 amino acids. Germline-derived CDR1 and CDR2 are SGHTA and FQGNSA. Trimming cost V 4 bases and J 6 bases, with 10 bases left between them. The study made its TCR cDNA through 5'RACE template switching. That step introduced a universal primer site along with UMIs. TCRdb passed the 5' RACE reads through MiXCR, listing each CDR3 protein once. This table has some 300,000 distinct CDR3 sequences, roughly 8% appearing once. The TCR sequence derives from a man younger than 35 who received the YFV17D yellow fever vaccine. The chain has TRBV7-2 and TRBJ1-5; the D is unclear. The material sequenced was PBMCs, taken roughly seven weeks after the first yellow fever vaccination. The CDR3 bases are TGTGCCAGCAGCTACCAGACAAGTCAGCCCCAGCATTTT. Its protein is CASSYQTSQPQHF.